Included here is one T cell receptor beta chain sequence, with context. Antigen: not known. This entry is derived from a study of early T cells in non-severe SARS-CoV-2 infection. Study-level background: Unpaired chains resulted from sequencing bulk RNA of unsorted whole blood. Findings and caveats of the study: Anti-spike CD8 responses were favored by VDJdb matching, which missed private and CD4 specificities.

Individually, cDNA molecules had unique molecular identifiers attached to them. One entry per CDR3 protein, called by TCRdb with MiXCR from the 5' RACE reads. This sample has tens of thousands of distinct CDR3 sequences; about 11% occur once, and the top ten carry roughly 3%. This sequence was found in an adult who was a healthcare worker with PCR-confirmed SARS-CoV-2 infection or an uninfected control (not recorded which). Sequencing used whole blood, obtained at baseline.

CDR3 sequence reads: CASSPWTSGGDNEQFF. The CDR3 DNA reads as TGCGCCAGCAGCCCCTGGACTAGCGGGGGGGACAATGAGCAGTTCTTC. The chain carries TRBV5-1 and TRBJ2-1; 15 bases fit TRBD2. In germline, CDR1 is SGHRS, CDR2 YFSETQ. The CDR3 sequence is 16 residues long. The V gene end was trimmed by 4 bases and the J gene end by 5 bases; junction bases not matched to a gene: 4. Full variable domain (remainder filled in from reference TRBV5-1 and TRBJ2-1): KAGVTQTPRYLIKTRGQQVTLSCSPISGHRSVSWYQQTPGQGLQFLFEYFSETQRNKGNFPGRFSGRQFSNSRSEMNVSTLELGDSALYLCASSPWTSGGDNEQFFGPGTRLTVL.